Listed here are 5 T cell receptor beta chains from one sample, sequenced in a study of shared clonotypes between healthy human individuals. Clones were read by immunoSEQ multiplex PCR, and TCRdb kept only the in-frame ones, dropping some. This sample has roughly 2.5 million clones; more than 90% occur once, and the top ten carry roughly 0.13%. Material for sequencing was naive CD4+ T cells sorted from blood. This sample's subset: CD45RA+ positively selected. These receptors were obtained from a man younger than 35 in good health.

On this clone itself: Different DNA sequences within this sample yield the same CDR3. This chain joins TRBV2 and TRBJ2-1; D may be TRBD1 (5 bases). Germline CDR1 is SNHLY and CDR2 is FYNNEI. V was clipped by 4 bases and J by 0 bases, with 7 bases between them. CDR3 length equals 14 residues. For the CDR3, the DNA is TGTGCCAGCAGTGGAGACAGCTCCTACAATGAGCAGTTCTTC. Protein sequence: CASSGDSSYNEQFF. Filled out from reference TRBV2 and TRBJ2-1, the complete variable domain reads EPEVTQTPSHQVTQMGQEVILRCVPISNHLYFYWYRQILGQKVEFLVSFYNNEISEKSEIFDDQFSVERPDGSNFTLKIRSTKLEDSAMYFCASSGDSSYNEQFFGPGTRLTVL.

This sequence joins TRBV7-6 and TRBJ2-6; unclear D gene. Trimming removed 6 bases at V and 6 bases at J, with 9 bases between. There are 13 residues in the CDR3. Germline assignment: CDR1 SGHVS and CDR2 FNYEAQ. CDR3 nucleotide sequence: TGTGCCAGCAGGGTTGCCATGGCCAACGTCCTGACTTTC. Protein sequence: CASRVAMANVLTF.

The table lists this clone with a count of one. V and J are TRBV30 and TRBJ2-3, with D unresolved. V gave up 0 bases and J gave up 6 bases, with 10 bases separating them. Germline CDR1 is GTSNPN and CDR2 is SVGIG (reference sequence). This CDR3 region has 13 residues. The CDR3 DNA follows: TGTGCCTGGAGTGTAGAGTTTATGGATACGCAGTATTTT. It codes for CAWSVEFMDTQYF.

The rearrangement links TRBV7-6 to TRBJ1-1; 7 nucleotides agree with TRBD1. The germline V gene has CDR1 SGHVS and CDR2 FNYEAQ. The ends lost 4 bases at V and 0 bases at J; junction bases unmatched: 2. This CDR3 comprises 14 residues. CDR3: CASSSGQMNTEAFF. The CDR3 nucleotides are TGTGCCAGCAGCTCGGGACAGATGAACACTGAAGCTTTCTTT. Based on the CDR3 plus reference TRBV7-6 and TRBJ1-1, the full variable domain is GAGVSQSPRYKVTKRGQDVALRCDPISGHVSLYWYRQALGQGPEFLTYFNYEAQQDKSGLPNDRFSAERPEGSISTLTIQRTEQRDSAMYRCASSSGQMNTEAFFGQGTRLTVV.

The chain combines TRBV14 with TRBJ2-7; D is unclear. The CDR3 has 15 amino acids. The V end lost 0 bases, the J end lost 6 bases, and 15 bases lay between the germline ends. From germline, CDR1 is SGHDN and CDR2 FVKESK. CDR3 protein: CASSQEGRGEGEQYF. In DNA form, the CDR3 reads TGTGCCAGCAGCCAAGAAGGGCGCGGTGAAGGCGAGCAGTACTTC. Full variable domain (remainder filled in from reference TRBV14 and TRBJ2-7): EAGVTQFPSHSVIEKGQTVTLRCDPISGHDNLYWYRRVMGKEIKFLLHFVKESKQDESGMPNNRFLAERTGGTYSTLKVQPAELEDSGVYFCASSQEGRGEGEQYFGPGTRLTVT.